This record concerns one T cell receptor delta chain sequence. Its antigen is not identified. TCRdb's protein for this DNA is that of a much larger clone and differs from the translation at residue 16, likely a read error; the protein shown is the DNA translation. Sequencing covered both gamma and delta TCR chains per sample. TCRdb re-called the multiplex PCR reads using CATT. The data contain 90,000 or so delta-chain clones, roughly 0.9% of them singletons. The data derive from a study of γδ T cells in repeated Plasmodium falciparum infection. The study, taken as a whole, reports: Repeated controlled infections reportedly drove waves of new clonotype selection in Vdelta2-negative, mostly Vdelta1+, gammadelta repertoires.

V shed 1 base, J shed 0 bases, and the junction held 21 bases outside the gene matches. Germline assignment: CDR1 TSWWSYY and CDR2 QGS. The CDR3 has 26 amino acids. Flow sorting of PBMC yielded separate Vgamma9/Vdelta2+ and Vdelta2-negative gammadelta T cell populations for bulk repertoire analysis. The chain uses TRDV1 and TRDJ3; 13 positions match TRDD3. No J segment appears in TCRdb, so it was assigned here by matching the sequence to germline. The sequencing input was gamma-delta T cells from blood. This receptor was taken from a pool of human donors (malaria-infected and uninfected, not separated). CDR3 DNA: TGTGCTCTTGGGGAACAGGGGGGGAGTACTGGGGGATACGAAGTATCTTCCTCCTGGGACACCCGACAGATGTTTTTC. It is translated as CALGEQGGSTGGYEVSSSWDTRQMFF.